The 26 T cell receptor beta chains given below trace back to one sample, sequenced in a study of graft-versus-host responses after intestinal transplantation. No antigen has been assigned to these receptors. Profiling relied on immunoSEQ multiplex PCR, and the TCRdb table lists in-frame clones only, not all of them. The sample yields roughly 120,000 clones, 85% to 95% seen once. This specimen was unstimulated CD4+ T cells sorted from spleen or lymph node cells, taken before intestinal transplant. The receptors here all came from a human donor who received an intestinal transplant.

This clone showed up just once. The gene calls are TRBV9 and TRBJ2-5; D might be TRBD2 (6 bases). The CDR3 has 16 amino acids. Germline lookup yields CDR1 SGDLS and CDR2 YYNGEE. V gave up 4 bases and J gave up 3 bases, with 19 bases separating them. Here the CDR3 reads CASSPGLILIEETQYF. CDR3 coding DNA: TGTGCCAGCAGCCCGGGACTTATCCTAATAGAAGAGACCCAGTACTTC.

The genes are TRBV28 and TRBJ1-2; D gene unclear. The V gene lost 4 bases and the J gene lost 4 bases, with 7 bases spanning the gap. Germline CDR1 MDHEN, CDR2 SYDVKM. This CDR3 has 12 residues. The CDR3: CASSSLAYGYTF. The CDR3 bases are TGTGCCAGCAGTTCCCTCGCCTATGGCTACACCTTC.

V usage is TRBV6-5 and J usage is TRBJ1-1; D may be TRBD1 (6 bases). In germline, CDR1 is MNHEY, CDR2 SVGAGI. This CDR3 is built from 14 residues. The germline V and J ends were trimmed by 6 bases and 0 bases, with 11 bases remaining between them. CDR3 sequence (DNA): TGTGCCAGCAGGCCGGGGGCGGTGAACACTGAAGCTTTCTTT. It yields the protein CASRPGAVNTEAFF.

The rearrangement uses TRBV6-1 and TRBJ2-2; the D is unclear. The CDR3 sequence is 12 residues long. Germline V lookup: CDR1 MNHNS, CDR2 SASEGT. V dropped 7 bases and J dropped 6 bases, with 9 bases sitting between them. CDR3 coding DNA: TGTGCCAGCAAGATCGGATCCGGGGAGCTGTTTTTT. It encodes CASKIGSGELFF.

The V gene is TRBV27, the J gene TRBJ2-1, with TRBD1 identical over 7 bases. This CDR3 region has 14 residues. Trimming at V came to 3 bases and at J to 4 bases, leaving 3 bases not matched to a gene. Germline CDR1 is MNHEY and CDR2 is SMNVEV (reference sequence). This CDR3 is CASSFMDRYNEQFF. Here the CDR3 DNA reads TGTGCCAGCAGTTTTATGGACAGGTACAATGAGCAGTTCTTC.

The chain joins TRBV10-1 to TRBJ2-1; D possibly matches TRBD1 or TRBD2 (7 bases each). The CDR3 runs 13 residues. Germline lookup yields CDR1 WNHNN and CDR2 SYGVQD (reference sequence). Trimming took off 6 bases at V and 8 bases at J, with 14 bases between the two ends. Here the CDR3 reads CASSQGGGDEQFF. Written as DNA, the CDR3 is TGCGCCAGCAGCCAGGGGGGGGGAGATGAGCAGTTCTTC.

V is TRBV6-5 and J is TRBJ2-2, with 9 bases matching TRBD2. CDR3 length: 15 residues. CDR1 and CDR2 from the germline V gene are MNHEY and SVGAGI. Trimming took 6 bases from V and 5 from J; bases not matched to a gene: 7. DNA of the CDR3: TGTGCCAGCAGGTCTGCGGGAGGGAGTACCGGGGAGCTGTTTTTT. Encoded protein: CASRSAGGSTGELFF.

The J gene is TRBJ2-7, the V gene TRBV28; the match to TRBD2 covers 11 bases. CDR3 length equals 19 residues. The V segment lost 6 bases and the J segment 4 bases; nucleotides outside the gene matches: 20. Germline CDR1 and CDR2: MDHEN and SYDVKM. CDR3 bases: TGTGCCAGCAGCTCAAGCGGGGTAGTAGCGGGAGGGCCGGGGTACGAGCAGTACTTC. Its translation: CASSSSGVVAGGPGYEQYF.

This clone was counted a single time. The V gene is TRBV5-1, the J gene TRBJ2-1, with 10 bases aligning to TRBD2. CDR3 length: 18 residues. CDR1 and CDR2 (germline): SGHRS, YFSETQ. The V and J ends lost 0 bases and 6 bases, in that order; junction bases with no gene match: 12. The CDR3 sequence: CASSLAKLTSGKFNEQFF. CDR3 DNA sequence: TGCGCCAGCAGCTTGGCCAAACTTACTAGCGGGAAATTCAATGAGCAGTTCTTC. The full variable domain, completed using reference TRBV5-1 and TRBJ2-1, is KAGVTQTPRYLIKTRGQQVTLSCSPISGHRSVSWYQQTPGQGLQFLFEYFSETQRNKGNFPGRFSGRQFSNSRSEMNVSTLELGDSALYLCASSLAKLTSGKFNEQFFGPGTRLTVL.

The chain employs TRBV28 and TRBJ1-4, with a possible D match to TRBD1 (6 bases). CDR1 MDHEN and CDR2 SYDVKM come from the germline V gene. V was cut by 5 bases and J by 7 bases, with 20 bases left in between. This CDR3 is 16 amino acids long. DNA for the CDR3: TGTGCCAGCAGTCCCCGGCAGGGGATCACCGGTGAAAAACTGTTTTTT. As protein: CASSPRQGITGEKLFF.

The rearrangement links TRBV4-1 to TRBJ2-2, with D possibly TRBD2 on 5 matching bases. V shed 3 bases and J shed 0 bases, with 11 bases lying between them. The CDR3 loop spans 16 amino acids. The V gene's germline CDR1 is MGHRA and CDR2 YSYEKL. CDR3 DNA sequence: TGCGCCAGCAGCCAGACGCTCGGGACGAACACCGGGGAGCTGTTTTTT. Its translation is CASSQTLGTNTGELFF.

The V call is TRBV2, the J call TRBJ1-3; D gene unclear. Between the trimmed V and J ends, which lost 4 bases and 4 bases, there was a span of 14 bases. The germline gives CDR1 SNHLY, CDR2 FYNNEI. The CDR3 spans 15 residues. CDR3 amino acids: CASSAEQPAGNTIYF. CDR3 bases: TGTGCCAGCAGTGCGGAACAGCCGGCCGGAAACACCATATATTTT. The entire variable domain, with the rest obtained from reference TRBV2 and TRBJ1-3, is as follows: EPEVTQTPSHQVTQMGQEVILRCVPISNHLYFYWYRQILGQKVEFLVSFYNNEISEKSEIFDDQFSVERPDGSNFTLKIRSTKLEDSAMYFCASSAEQPAGNTIYFGEGSWLTVV.

This sequence joins TRBV18 and TRBJ1-3; D remains ambiguous. The CDR3 is made up of 14 amino acids. Germline V lookup: CDR1 KGHSH, CDR2 LQKENI. The ends were cut back, 0 bases at V and 9 bases at J, with 12 bases in the middle. CDR3 in amino acids: CASSPPKAGSTIYF. The CDR3 DNA is TGTGCCAGCTCACCACCTAAGGCAGGCAGCACCATATATTTT. The full variable domain, completed using reference TRBV18 and TRBJ1-3, is NAGVMQNPRHLVRRRGQEARLRCSPMKGHSHVYWYRQLPEEGLKFMVYLQKENIIDESGMPKERFSAEFPKEGPSILRIQQVVRGDSAAYFCASSPPKAGSTIYFGEGSWLTVV.

The chain combines TRBV5-1 with TRBJ2-4; D is perhaps TRBD2 (5 bases). Trimming pared 0 bases from V and 3 bases from J, leaving 13 bases between. The CDR3 length is 16 residues. Germline lookup yields CDR1 SGHRS and CDR2 YFSETQ. CDR3 sequence (DNA): TGCGCCAGCAGCTTGGAGGGTGGTGGAGGCAAAAACATTCAGTACTTC. It translates to CASSLEGGGGKNIQYF.

V gene TRBV4-2 combines with J gene TRBJ2-3, with 12 nucleotides matching TRBD2. CDR3 length: 18 amino acids. J gave up 1 base and V 5 bases, and 10 bases lay outside the gene matches. CDR1 is LGHNA, CDR2 YNFKEQ, per germline. In nucleotides, the CDR3 is TGTGCCAGCAGCGCCGACGGACTAGCGGGGAGGGGCACAGATACGCAGTATTTT. Protein product: CASSADGLAGRGTDTQYF.

The gene calls are TRBV7-3 and TRBJ1-2; 7 nucleotides agree with TRBD1. The V gene's germline CDR1 is SGHTA and CDR2 FQGTGA. The CDR3 contains 15 residues. V lost 4 bases, J lost 3 bases, and 8 bases stayed unmatched. The CDR3 sequence: CASSSPDGQDYGYTF. The CDR3 DNA reads as TGTGCCAGCAGCTCCCCAGACGGACAGGACTATGGCTACACCTTC.

DNA of the CDR3: TGTGCCAGCAGTTGGGCGGGAGGTCCCACAGATACGCAGTATTTT. Amino acids: CASSWAGGPTDTQYF. The J gene is TRBJ2-3, the V gene TRBV27; 8 bases match TRBD2. The CDR3 sequence is 15 residues long. J was trimmed by 2 bases and V by 4 bases; bases with no gene match: 5. Germline CDR1 and CDR2: MNHEY and SMNVEV (reference sequence).

This clone was detected only a few times. This chain joins TRBV10-3 and TRBJ2-1; D is ambiguous. From germline, CDR1 is ENHRY and CDR2 SYGVKD. Trimming left V 4 bases short and J 1 base short, with 8 bases between. The CDR3 has 14 residues. CDR3 bases: TGTGCCATCAGTGGGGAACTTTCCTACAATGAGCAGTTCTTC. The encoded protein is CAISGELSYNEQFF.

This chain joins TRBV6-5 and TRBJ2-7; a possible D gene is TRBD1 (6 bases). CDR3 length: 14 amino acids. Trimming removed 5 bases at V and 2 bases at J, with 13 bases between. Germline V gene data show CDR1 as MNHEY and CDR2 as SVGAGI. The CDR3 spells CASSTPGHAYEQYF. The CDR3 coding sequence is TGTGCCAGCAGTACCCCGGGACACGCCTACGAGCAGTACTTC.

The chain links TRBV18 to TRBJ1-1; D unclear. CDR1 and CDR2 from the germline V gene are KGHSH and LQKENI. The CDR3 contains 16 residues. Trimming cost V 3 bases and J 3 bases, with 17 bases left between them. This CDR3 is CASSPYDPVLHTEAFF. The CDR3 nucleotides are TGTGCCAGCTCACCCTACGACCCAGTCTTGCACACTGAAGCTTTCTTT.

The rearrangement links TRBV6-1 to TRBJ2-7; 8 positions match TRBD2. This CDR3 has 15 amino acids. The V and J ends lost 6 bases and 1 base, in that order; junction bases with no gene match: 8. In germline, CDR1 is MNHNS, CDR2 SASEGT. CDR3 sequence: CASSPLTSASYEQYF. Here the CDR3 DNA reads TGTGCCAGCAGCCCGTTGACTAGCGCTTCCTACGAGCAGTACTTC.

With regard to this clone: Within the sample, other DNA sequences also encode this same CDR3. The chain couples TRBV7-2 to TRBJ2-1; D remains unclear. The CDR3 spans 14 residues. V was cut by 0 bases and J by 13 bases, with 16 bases left in between. The germline CDR1 and CDR2 sequences are SGHTA and FQGNSA. The CDR3 coding sequence is TGTGCCAGCAGCTTAGCCGGTAGCCGGCGTGAACAGTTCTTC. It translates to CASSLAGSRREQFF.

The gene calls are TRBV5-4 and TRBJ1-2; D ambiguous. CDR1 is SGHNT, CDR2 YYREEE, per germline (reference sequence). Trimming took 4 bases from V and 0 from J, leaving 16 bases between them. This CDR3 has 16 residues. The CDR3 nucleotides read TGTGCCAGCAGCACCCGACCGGGCCCTACTAACTATGGCTACACCTTC. Its protein product is CASSTRPGPTNYGYTF.

V and J are TRBV19 and TRBJ2-7; 8 nucleotides match TRBD2. Germline lookup yields CDR1 LNHDA and CDR2 SQIVND (reference sequence). Germline trimming cut 8 bases from V and 1 base from J; bases unmatched to any gene: 10. The CDR3 has 15 residues. CDR3 residues: CASSREGSGSYEQYF. CDR3 DNA sequence: TGTGCCAGTTCCCGGGAGGGATCAGGATCCTACGAGCAGTACTTC.

The chain couples TRBV6-1 to TRBJ1-5; D not resolved. Per the germline V gene, CDR1 is MNHNS and CDR2 is SASEGT. Trimming cost V 1 base and J 4 bases, with 5 bases left between them. This CDR3 contains 13 residues. CDR3 sequence (DNA): TGTGCCAGCAGTGAAGTTCTTAATCAGCCCCAGCATTTT. Protein product: CASSEVLNQPQHF.

The CDR3 DNA follows: TGCGCCAGCAGCCAAGATCTAGCGGGCTCCTCCTACAATGAGCAGTTCTTC. Encoded protein: CASSQDLAGSSYNEQFF. The chain combines TRBV4-1 with TRBJ2-1; 8 bases are a match to TRBD2. V shed 0 bases and J 0 bases; nucleotides not matched to a gene: 4. Germline values: CDR1 MGHRA, CDR2 YSYEKL. CDR3 length equals 17 residues.